The clone carrying this T cell receptor (beta chain) occurred a few times. The antigen is not known. TCRdb processed the 5' RACE reads anew with MiXCR; each CDR3 protein has one entry. This repertoire shows 200,000 to 300,000 distinct CDR3 sequences, 7.5% to 10% found once; its top ten account for 20% to 25%. This sample stems from a study of T-cell memory formation after mild COVID-19. Study-level results: Contracting clones localized mainly to CM and EM when CD4+ and mainly to EMRA when CD8+.

The trim removed 7 bases at V and 1 base at J, leaving 8 bases unmatched. Germline V gene data show CDR1 as SGHRS and CDR2 as YFSETQ. The CDR3 is 15 amino acids. Sequenced: PBMCs or a T cell subset sorted from them (not recorded which). This receptor was taken from a young man who had mild COVID-19 (a few samples of this study predate the infection). Cell type and time point are not known. This chain joins TRBV5-1 and TRBJ1-1, with 9 bases lining up with TRBD1. The CDR3 protein is CASGTGGRANTEAFF. The CDR3 nucleotides are TGCGCCAGCGGAACAGGGGGCCGGGCGAACACTGAAGCTTTCTTT.